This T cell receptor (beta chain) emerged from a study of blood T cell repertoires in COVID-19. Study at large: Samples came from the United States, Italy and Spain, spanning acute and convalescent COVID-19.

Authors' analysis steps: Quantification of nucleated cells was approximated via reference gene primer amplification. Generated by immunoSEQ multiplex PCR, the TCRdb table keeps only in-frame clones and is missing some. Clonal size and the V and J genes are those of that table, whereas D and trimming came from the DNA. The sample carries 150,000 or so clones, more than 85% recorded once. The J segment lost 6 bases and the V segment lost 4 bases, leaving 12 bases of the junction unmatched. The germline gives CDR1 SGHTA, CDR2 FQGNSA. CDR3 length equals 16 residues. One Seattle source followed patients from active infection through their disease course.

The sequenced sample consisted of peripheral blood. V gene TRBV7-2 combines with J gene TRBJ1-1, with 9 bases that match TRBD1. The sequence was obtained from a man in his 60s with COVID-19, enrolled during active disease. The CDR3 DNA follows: TGTGCCAGCAGCTCCGGACAGGGGACTCGAGGTGCTGAAGCTTTCTTT. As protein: CASSSGQGTRGAEAFF.